This TCR beta chain was obtained from a study of shared clonotypes between healthy human individuals. In the study overall: Three plates each covered CD4 naive and memory; CD8 naive two, CD8 memory one.

The CDR3 length is 14 residues. V trimming: 4 bases; J trimming: 11 bases; junction bases outside the gene matches: 4. CDR1 is SNHLY, CDR2 FYNNEI, per germline. Method: immunoSEQ multiplex PCR; TCRdb's copy keeps in-frame clones and lacks some. Seen here are millions of clones, around nine tenths observed once, and the top ten hold around 0.15%. This chain links TRBV2 with TRBJ1-6; 11 nucleotides align to TRBD1. The sequenced material came from naive CD4+ T cells sorted from blood. The sample's subset: CD45RA+ positively selected. The source of this sequence is a man aged 18 to 29 in good health. CDR3 nucleotides: TGTGCCAGCAGTGGGACAGGGGGCGGACCACCCCTCCACTTT. It translates to CASSGTGGGPPLHF.